The 15 T cell receptor beta chains given below trace back to one sample, sequenced in a study of radiation and T cells in renal cell carcinoma. Time point defined: baseline pretreatment blood. Treatment described: 15 Gy SBRT to primary tumor, nephrectomy 4 weeks later. Sequencing was performed with immunoSEQ multiplex PCR; in TCRdb, only in-frame clones are kept and a portion is missing. The sample lists 150,000 or so clones; about 87% were seen once. Source: blood, taken from a patient whose treatment included radiotherapy and nephrectomy. The source of these receptors is a woman aged 70 to 79 with renal cell carcinoma.

V and J are TRBV28 and TRBJ1-6, with D maybe TRBD1 (6 bases). The CDR3 consists of 15 residues. CDR1 and CDR2 from the germline V gene are MDHEN and SYDVKM. Trimming took off 7 bases at V and 9 bases at J, with 19 bases between the two ends. The CDR3 loop reads CASTRPLGAGSPLHF. The CDR3 coding sequence is TGTGCCAGCACCCGACCCCTGGGGGCTGGTTCACCCCTCCACTTT.

The chain recombines TRBV7-3 with TRBJ2-7; D is possibly TRBD1 (5 bases). The CDR3 contains 13 residues. Looked up from germline, CDR1 is SGHTA and CDR2 is FQGTGA. The V and J ends lost 4 bases and 6 bases respectively, with 13 bases between them. CDR3 amino acids: CASSSQGTGEQYF. CDR3 sequence (DNA): TGTGCCAGCAGCTCTCAGGGTACCGGCGAGCAGTACTTC.

The rearrangement links TRBV30 to TRBJ2-7; TRBD2 agrees at 8 bases. This CDR3 region has 14 residues. The germline gives CDR1 GTSNPN, CDR2 SVGIG (reference sequence). V gave up 2 bases and J gave up 2 bases; unmatched junction bases: 5. The CDR3 reads CAWSFIAGTYEQYF. CDR3 nucleotides: TGTGCCTGGAGTTTCATAGCGGGGACCTACGAGCAGTACTTC.

J is TRBJ2-1 and V is TRBV6-1; 7 nucleotides align to TRBD1. CDR3 length: 14 residues. V shed 4 bases, J shed 7 bases, and the junction held 7 bases outside the gene matches. The germline V gene encodes CDR1 MNHNS and CDR2 SASEGT. The CDR3 nucleotides are TGTGCCAGCAGTGGGTACAGGGGTTGGAATGAGCAGTTCTTC. Amino acids: CASSGYRGWNEQFF.

The chain recombines TRBV29-1 with TRBJ1-2; TRBD1 is a possible D gene (5 bases). Germline V gene data show CDR1 as SQVTM and CDR2 as ANQGSEA. This CDR3 has 12 residues. V lost 4 bases, J lost 8 bases, and 14 bases lay in between. The CDR3 sequence is CSVVQGFLGYTF. The CDR3 DNA follows: TGCAGCGTTGTTCAGGGTTTCTTAGGCTACACCTTC.

The V and J genes are TRBV4-2 and TRBJ1-1; 7 positions agree with TRBD1. This CDR3 spans 14 amino acids. From germline, CDR1 is LGHNA and CDR2 YNFKEQ. V lost 3 bases, J lost 4 bases, and 5 bases stayed unmatched. The CDR3 sequence: CASSQNRGLTEAFF. CDR3 bases: TGTGCCAGCAGCCAGAACAGGGGACTCACTGAAGCTTTCTTT.

This clone was detected only a few times. The rearrangement uses TRBV19 and TRBJ1-5; 12 bases match TRBD1. This CDR3 spans 15 amino acids. In germline, CDR1 is LNHDA, CDR2 SQIVND (reference sequence). The V segment lost 5 bases and the J segment 6 bases; nucleotides outside the gene matches: 5. The CDR3 DNA sequence: TGTGCCAGTAGTCCTTGGGGACAGGGGGCTCAGCCCCAGCATTTT. This translates into CASSPWGQGAQPQHF.

The rearrangement joins TRBV19 to TRBJ1-4; possibly TRBD1 for D (6 bases). There are 15 residues in the CDR3. Germline CDR1 and CDR2: LNHDA and SQIVND (reference sequence). Deletions cut 5 bases from V and 4 bases from J, with 14 bases between. The CDR3 is CASSRQGPFNEKLFF. For the CDR3, the DNA is TGTGCCAGTAGTCGGCAGGGGCCGTTTAATGAAAAACTGTTTTTT. The full variable domain, its missing parts supplied by reference TRBV19 and TRBJ1-4, is DGGITQSPKYLFRKEGQNVTLSCEQNLNHDAMYWYRQDPGQGLRLIYYSQIVNDFQKGDIAEGYSVSREKKESFPLTVTSAQKNPTAFYLCASSRQGPFNEKLFFGSGTQLSVL.

The V and J genes are TRBV6-6 and TRBJ2-7; D remains ambiguous. CDR1 is MNHNY, CDR2 SVGAGI, per germline (reference sequence). This CDR3 comprises 14 residues. V was trimmed by 0 bases and J by 2 bases, leaving 8 bases between them. This chain's CDR3 is CASSYSGTTYEQYF. The DNA for the CDR3 is TGTGCCAGCAGTTACTCGGGTACGACCTACGAGCAGTACTTC.

As to this clone: Additional DNA sequences in this sample encode the identical CDR3. Written as DNA, the CDR3 is TGTGCCAGCAGTGAATCCGGACCCTCCGGAAACACCATATATTTT. Translating gives CASSESGPSGNTIYF. The chain combines TRBV5-6 with TRBJ1-3; D is uncertain. CDR3 length equals 15 residues. Trimming removed 5 bases at V and 4 bases at J, with 16 bases between. Germline CDR1 SGHDT, CDR2 YYEEEE.

The genes are TRBV6-1 and TRBJ2-4; D is unresolved. The CDR3 has 15 amino acids. Trimming removed 2 bases from V and 0 bases from J, with 8 bases in between. The germline V gene has CDR1 MNHNS and CDR2 SASEGT. The CDR3 nucleotides are TGTGCCAGCAGTGAAATGAGGCTAGCCAAAAACATTCAGTACTTC. This translates into CASSEMRLAKNIQYF.

This rearrangement joins TRBV5-6 to TRBJ1-1; no clear D. Germline V gene lookup returns CDR1 SGHDT and CDR2 YYEEEE. The V and J ends lost 0 bases and 4 bases respectively, with 7 bases between them. The CDR3 contains 13 residues. This CDR3 is CASSLVASTEAFF. The DNA for the CDR3 is TGTGCCAGCAGCTTGGTGGCTTCCACTGAAGCTTTCTTT.

This clone was seen only a few times. V usage is TRBV30 and J usage is TRBJ1-1; 7 bases map to TRBD1. CDR1 and CDR2 (germline): GTSNPN, SVGIG (reference sequence). V lost 7 bases to trimming and J lost 1 base; unmatched junction nucleotides: 9. The CDR3 is 14 amino acids. The chain's CDR3 is CAYYRGGRNTEAFF. CDR3 DNA: TGTGCCTATTACAGGGGCGGAAGGAACACTGAAGCTTTCTTT.

The J gene is TRBJ1-6, the V gene TRBV6-5; the match to TRBD1 covers 7 bases. CDR1 MNHEY and CDR2 SVGAGI come from the germline V gene. This CDR3 contains 14 residues. The ends lost 5 bases at V and 9 bases at J; junction bases unmatched: 7. The CDR3 nucleotides read TGTGCCAGCAGTCAAGACAGGGAGGGTTCACCCCTCCACTTT. Its translation: CASSQDREGSPLHF.

The CDR3 spells CAVLLVRLNYGYTF. CDR3 coding DNA: TGTGCCGTTCTCCTGGTACGTCTAAACTATGGCTACACCTTC. The V gene is TRBV2, the J gene TRBJ1-2; D is undetermined. The V end lost 11 bases, the J end lost 2 bases, and 18 bases lay between the germline ends. CDR3 length: 14 residues. Germline loops: CDR1 SNHLY, CDR2 FYNNEI.